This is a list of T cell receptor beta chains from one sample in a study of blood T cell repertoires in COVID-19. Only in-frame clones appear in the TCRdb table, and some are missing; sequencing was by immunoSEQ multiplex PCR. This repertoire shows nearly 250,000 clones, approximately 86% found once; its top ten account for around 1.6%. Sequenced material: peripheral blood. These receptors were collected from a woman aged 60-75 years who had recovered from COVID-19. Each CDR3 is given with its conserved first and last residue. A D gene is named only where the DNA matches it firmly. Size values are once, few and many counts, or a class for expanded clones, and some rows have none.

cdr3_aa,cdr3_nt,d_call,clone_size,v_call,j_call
CASSQGLAGLSTLPSYNEQFF,TGCGCCAGCAGCCAGGGACTAGCGGGGCTATCTACCTTACCCTCCTACAATGAGCAGTTCTTC,TRBD2,-,TRBV4-3,TRBJ2-1
CASSPRQGIVTEAFF,TGTGCCAGCAGCCCCCGACAGGGGATCGTAACTGAAGCTTTCTTT,TRBD1,-,TRBV7-8,TRBJ1-1
CASSRGGAAYNEQFF,TGTGCCAGCAGTCGCGGGGGGGCCGCATACAATGAGCAGTTCTTC,TRBD2,-,TRBV25-1,TRBJ2-1
CASSLSPVSRDQPQHF,TGTGCCAGCAGCTTAAGCCCCGTATCGAGGGATCAGCCCCAGCATTTT,-,few,TRBV11-2,TRBJ1-5
CASSLGQGSYNEQFF,TGTGCCAGCAGCTTAGGACAGGGGTCCTACAATGAGCAGTTCTTC,TRBD1,-,TRBV7-2,TRBJ2-1
CASSGRQRLDTQYF,TGTGCCAGCAGCGGACGACAGAGACTGGATACGCAGTATTTT,-,-,TRBV9,TRBJ2-3
CASNEWAQDLDEQYF,TGTGCCAGCAACGAATGGGCACAGGATCTAGACGAGCAGTACTTC,-,-,TRBV2,TRBJ2-7
CASSKKGEIQETQYF,TGTGCCAGCAGCAAAAAAGGAGAGATACAAGAGACCCAGTACTTC,-,-,TRBV21-1,TRBJ2-5
CASRGWGNQPQHF,TGTGCCAGCAGGGGCTGGGGCAATCAGCCCCAGCATTTT,-,-,TRBV2,TRBJ1-5
CASSPSGSGELFF,TGTGCCAGCAGTCCGTCAGGCTCCGGGGAGCTGTTTTTT,-,-,TRBV2,TRBJ2-2
CASSKGQGDSPLHF,TGTGCCAGCAGTAAAGGACAGGGGGATTCACCCCTCCACTTT,TRBD1,-,TRBV2,TRBJ1-6
CASSSGGSYNEQFF,TGTGCCAGCAGCTCGGGGGGGTCATACAATGAGCAGTTCTTC,TRBD2,once,TRBV7-3,TRBJ2-1
CASSRAGVYEQYF,TGTGCCAGCAGTCGCGCAGGGGTGTACGAGCAGTACTTC,-,-,TRBV27,TRBJ2-7
CASSLAESGEQYF,TGTGCTAGCAGCTTAGCGGAATCGGGCGAGCAGTACTTC,-,-,TRBV7-7,TRBJ2-7
CASSLFWAGPTNYGYTF,TGTGCCAGCAGCCTTTTCTGGGCAGGGCCTACCAACTATGGCTACACCTTC,-,-,TRBV5-4,TRBJ1-2
CSVRGLGEQYF,TGCAGCGTCCGGGGGTTAGGGGAGCAGTACTTC,-,-,TRBV29-1,TRBJ2-7
CATRQGPNYEQYF,TGTGCCACCCGACAGGGGCCGAATTACGAGCAGTACTTC,TRBD1,-,TRBV7-2,TRBJ2-7
CASSQRAGWVRNTEAFF,TGTGCCAGCAGCCAACGGGCAGGGTGGGTTCGGAACACTGAAGCTTTCTTT,-,-,TRBV14,TRBJ1-1
CASSPSSGAYNEQFF,TGTGCCAGCAGCCCCTCTAGCGGGGCATACAATGAGCAGTTCTTC,TRBD2,once,TRBV11-3,TRBJ2-1
CASSVQGARNSPLHF,TGTGCCAGCAGCGTACAGGGGGCTAGGAATTCACCCCTCCACTTT,TRBD1,-,TRBV9,TRBJ1-6
CSVEARVSGGGYEQYF,TGCAGCGTTGAAGCCCGGGTTAGCGGGGGCGGTTACGAGCAGTACTTC,TRBD2,-,TRBV29-1,TRBJ2-7
CASGEYRNTDQFF,TGTGCCAGCGGGGAATACAGGAACACTGACCAGTTCTTC,-,-,TRBV2,TRBJ2-1
CASSDPGQGYSGELFF,TGTGCCAGCAGCGACCCGGGACAGGGATATTCCGGGGAGCTGTTTTTT,TRBD1,-,TRBV6-6,TRBJ2-2
CASSQDGPAWLRGDPGYTF,TGCGCCAGCAGCCAAGATGGGCCCGCTTGGTTGCGGGGGGATCCTGGCTACACCTTC,-,-,TRBV4-3,TRBJ1-2
CASSPGAGIQPQHF,TGCGCCAGCAGCCCCGGAGCAGGGATACAGCCCCAGCATTTT,-,-,TRBV4-1,TRBJ1-5
CASSPGTGDTGELFF,TGCGCCAGCAGCCCCGGGACAGGAGACACCGGGGAGCTGTTTTTT,TRBD1,-,TRBV5-1,TRBJ2-2
CARSLGDRDSEQYF,TGTGCCAGAAGCTTGGGCGACAGGGATAGCGAGCAGTACTTC,TRBD1,-,TRBV5-3,TRBJ2-7
CASRTGTGGNEQYF,TGTGCCAGCAGAACCGGGACAGGGGGCAACGAGCAGTACTTC,TRBD1,few,TRBV27,TRBJ2-7
CASSIRGFYGYTF,TGTGCCAGCAGCATCCGAGGGTTCTATGGCTACACCTTC,-,-,TRBV11-2,TRBJ1-2
CASSLGASGGDEQFF,TGCGCCAGCAGCTTGGGCGCTAGCGGGGGGGATGAGCAGTTCTTC,TRBD2,few,TRBV5-1,TRBJ2-1
CASSRDSIGEQYF,TGTGCCAGCAGCCGTGACAGTATAGGCGAGCAGTACTTC,-,few,TRBV27,TRBJ2-7
CASSATENYGYTF,TGTGCCAGCTCAGCGACAGAAAACTATGGCTACACCTTC,-,few,TRBV18,TRBJ1-2
CASSVYSSGGAYEQYF,TGTGCCAGCAGTGTATACTCTAGCGGGGGCGCCTACGAGCAGTACTTC,TRBD2,-,TRBV25-1,TRBJ2-7
CASTPTLERHNEQFF,TGTGCCAGCACCCCGACGTTGGAGCGGCACAATGAGCAGTTCTTC,-,few,TRBV3-1/TRBV3-2,TRBJ2-1
CASSGSSYEQYF,TGCGCCAGCAGCGGGAGCTCCTACGAGCAGTACTTC,-,-,TRBV5-1,TRBJ2-7
CASSLERVGEQYF,TGTGCCAGCAGCTTAGAGAGGGTCGGCGAGCAGTACTTC,-,few,TRBV11-2,TRBJ2-7
CASSPDRDETQYF,TGTGCCAGCAGCCCCGACAGGGATGAGACCCAGTACTTC,TRBD1,-,TRBV5-4,TRBJ2-5
CASSLPPGGYTF,TGTGCCAGCAGCTTACCCCCAGGGGGCTACACCTTC,-,-,TRBV7-3,TRBJ1-2
CASSVQGMFTEAFF,TGTGCCAGTAGTGTACAGGGGATGTTCACTGAAGCTTTCTTT,TRBD1,-,TRBV19,TRBJ1-1
CASSLAGGPSETQYF,TGTGCCAGCAGCTTAGCGGGGGGGCCGTCAGAGACCCAGTACTTC,-,-,TRBV7-2,TRBJ2-5
CATKGQNTEAFF,TGTGCCACCAAGGGACAGAACACTGAAGCTTTCTTT,-,-,TRBV24-1,TRBJ1-1
CASRPSVAEKLFF,TGTGCCAGCAGGCCAAGTGTCGCGGAAAAACTGTTTTTT,-,few,TRBV2,TRBJ1-4
CASSLERQGYGYTF,TGTGCCAGCAGCTTGGAAAGACAGGGGTATGGCTACACCTTC,TRBD1,-,TRBV7-2,TRBJ1-2
CASSRRRDNSPLHF,TGTGCCAGCAGTCGGCGACGGGATAATTCACCCCTCCACTTT,-,-,TRBV6-5,TRBJ1-6
CASSVDTTNEKLFF,TGTGCCAGCAGCGTGGACACAACTAATGAAAAACTGTTTTTT,-,once,TRBV9,TRBJ1-4
CASSGGVLLDTQYF,TGTGCCAGCAGCGGAGGAGTACTATTGGATACGCAGTATTTT,-,-,TRBV6-5,TRBJ2-3